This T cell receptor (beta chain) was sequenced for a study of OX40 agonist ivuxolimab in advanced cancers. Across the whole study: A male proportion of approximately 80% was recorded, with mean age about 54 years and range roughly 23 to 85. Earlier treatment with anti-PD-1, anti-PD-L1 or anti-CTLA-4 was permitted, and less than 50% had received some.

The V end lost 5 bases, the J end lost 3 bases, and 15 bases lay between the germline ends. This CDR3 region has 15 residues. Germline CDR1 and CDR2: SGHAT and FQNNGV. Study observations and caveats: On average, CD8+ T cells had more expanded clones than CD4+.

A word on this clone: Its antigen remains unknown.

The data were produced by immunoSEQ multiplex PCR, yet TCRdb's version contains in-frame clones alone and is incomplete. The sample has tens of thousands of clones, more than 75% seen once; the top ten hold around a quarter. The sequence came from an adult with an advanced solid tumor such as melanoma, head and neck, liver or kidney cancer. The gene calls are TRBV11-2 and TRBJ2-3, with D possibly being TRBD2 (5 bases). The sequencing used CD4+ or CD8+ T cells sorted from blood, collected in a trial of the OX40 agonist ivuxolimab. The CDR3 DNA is TGTGCCAGCAGCCTCGGAGGCGGAGAGACAGATACGCAGTATTTT. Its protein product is CASSLGGGETDTQYF.